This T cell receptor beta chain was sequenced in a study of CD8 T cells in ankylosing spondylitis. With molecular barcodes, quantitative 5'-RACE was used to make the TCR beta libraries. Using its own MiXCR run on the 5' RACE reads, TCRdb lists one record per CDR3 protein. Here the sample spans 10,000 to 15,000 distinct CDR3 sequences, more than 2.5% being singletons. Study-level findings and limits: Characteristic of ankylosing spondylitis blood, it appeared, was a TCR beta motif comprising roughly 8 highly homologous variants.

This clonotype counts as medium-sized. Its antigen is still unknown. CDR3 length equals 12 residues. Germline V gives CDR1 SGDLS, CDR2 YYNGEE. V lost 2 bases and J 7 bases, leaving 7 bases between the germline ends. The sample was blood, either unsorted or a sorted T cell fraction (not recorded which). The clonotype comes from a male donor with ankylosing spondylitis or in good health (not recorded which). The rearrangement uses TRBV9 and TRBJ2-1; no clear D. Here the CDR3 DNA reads TGTGCCAGCAGCGTCCTGGGGAATGAGCAGTTCTTC. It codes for CASSVLGNEQFF.